There are a few counts of the clone carrying this T cell receptor beta chain. Antigen specificity is unknown. The entry originates in a study of early T cells in non-severe SARS-CoV-2 infection. Study-wide context: Alpha and beta chains were unpaired, from unsorted whole-blood bulk RNA.

Broader study findings: Database matching using VDJdb favored anti-spike CD8 responses, with private and CD4 specificities left missing.

Germline V gene data show CDR1 as DFQATT and CDR2 as SNEGSKA (reference sequence). The CDR3 is 16 amino acids. V shed 6 bases and J 1 base; nucleotides not matched to a gene: 12. Unique molecular identifiers were attached to individual cDNA molecules. In TCRdb, the 5' RACE reads were re-called with MiXCR into one record per CDR3 protein. The sample yields about 64,000 distinct CDR3 sequences, roughly 12% seen once. Here the sequenced sample was whole blood, taken at baseline. The source of this sequence is an adult who was a healthcare worker with PCR-confirmed SARS-CoV-2 infection or an uninfected control (not recorded which). The V call is TRBV20-1, the J call TRBJ2-5; 9 bases align to TRBD2. CDR3 residues: CSASDIAGALQETQYF. In DNA, the CDR3 is TGCAGTGCATCAGACATAGCGGGGGCGCTCCAAGAGACCCAGTACTTC.